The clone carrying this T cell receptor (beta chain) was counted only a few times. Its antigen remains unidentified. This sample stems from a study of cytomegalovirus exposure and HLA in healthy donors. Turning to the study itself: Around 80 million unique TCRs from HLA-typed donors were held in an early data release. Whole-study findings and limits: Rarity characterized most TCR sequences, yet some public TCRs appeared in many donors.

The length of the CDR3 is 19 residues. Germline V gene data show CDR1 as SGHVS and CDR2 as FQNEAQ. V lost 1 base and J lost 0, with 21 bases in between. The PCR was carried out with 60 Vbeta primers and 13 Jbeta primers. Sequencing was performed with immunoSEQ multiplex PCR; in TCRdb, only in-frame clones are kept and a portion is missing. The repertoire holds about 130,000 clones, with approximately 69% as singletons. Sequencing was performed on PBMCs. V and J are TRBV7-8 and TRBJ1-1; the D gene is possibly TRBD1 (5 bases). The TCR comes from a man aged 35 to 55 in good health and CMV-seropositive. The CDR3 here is CASSLVPGGLGEVNTEAFF. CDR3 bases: TGTGCCAGCAGCTTAGTCCCGGGAGGTCTAGGGGAGGTGAACACTGAAGCTTTCTTT.